Here is one T cell receptor beta chain with its context. Its cognate antigen is unknown. Healthy donors had no documented immune events, such as infections, while sampled. The data are from a study of identifying expanded T cells in peripheral blood. Study-wide findings and caveats: Two-week clone count variance significantly increased as total template count grew.

TCRdb's table, derived via immunoSEQ multiplex PCR, lists solely in-frame clones and lacks some. The sample includes approximately 100,000 clones, about 89% of them seen just once. Germline trimming cut 7 bases from V and 5 bases from J; bases unmatched to any gene: 10. The CDR3 is 15 residues long. Germline CDR1 and CDR2: MNHNS and SASEGT. The rearrangement joins TRBV6-1 to TRBJ1-2; TRBD1 agrees at 10 bases. The source is a person aged 18 to 75 in good health. Sample: blood. The CDR3 DNA reads as TGTGCCAGCACCGGACAGGGGGGAGCGGGTTATGGCTACACCTTC. Translation: CASTGQGGAGYGYTF.